This T cell receptor (beta chain) was sequenced during a study of vaccination and CD4 T cells after COVID-19 (dated by TCRdb to between 2021 and 2024). Regarding the study in general: Convalescent patients had a positive SARS-CoV-2 result on nasal swab PCR, and of these patients, nine had mild disease and one had severe disease. Post-COVID blood samples were collected from convalescent patients a median of around 100 days after diagnosis, with a range of about 35 to 170 days. For stimulating the cultures, overlapping spike peptide pools were used, derived from SARS-CoV-2 as well as from the common cold coronaviruses HCoV-NL63, HCoV-OC43 and HCoV-229E. Six males and four females were included in the convalescent cohort, with two Hispanic individuals, seven Caucasians, two Asians and one multiracial person represented. Control cultures used a CEFX viral epitope pool as positive control, an HIV-1 Nef peptide pool as negative control, or no peptide. In roughly 11 COVID-19 convalescent patients and a handful of infection-naive healthy vaccine recipients, the spike-specific CD4+ TCR repertoire before mRNA vaccination was compared with the repertoire after mRNA vaccination. Participants got two doses of the Pfizer-BioNTech BNT162b2 vaccine (n=8) or two doses of the Moderna mRNA-1273 vaccine (n=2). Post-vaccine blood samples were taken a median of approximately 70 days after the second vaccine dose, with a range of roughly 14 to 250 days. The full study reports these points: In convalescent patients, a median about 86% of post-vaccine SARS-CoV-2-reactive clones were detected only after vaccination, and vaccine-specific priming was suggested by this finding. Of the vaccine-specific clones found in convalescent patients, nearly all (304 of 307) were mono-reactive for SARS-CoV-2 spike instead of being cross-reactive with common cold coronaviruses. The median number of SARS-CoV-2-reactive clonotypes rose from around 21 after infection to 38 after vaccination, but the change was not significant. The number of convalescent patients in the study was relatively small, and the study did not examine early timepoints following natural infection.

The treatment or condition label, read with the paper, signifies: roughly 10-day PBMC culture with coronavirus spike peptide pools or control peptides (ViraFEST assay). The ViraFEST assay was used in the study, in which antigen-specific T cells were expanded with peptide pools and expanded clonotypes were subsequently identified by TCR sequencing. The convalescent patients' positive SARS-CoV-2 PCR tests were from March to December 2020, which was before the Alpha, Beta and Delta variants emerged in the United States. Roughly 2.1 million PBMCs per well were cultured in IMDM with about 5% human AB serum and roughly 9.3 IU/ml IL-2, plus 10 ug/ml peptide pools. Half of the culture medium was replaced with fresh IL-2-containing medium on days 3 and 7. After more than 8 days of culture, CD4+ T cells were isolated by negative selection using the EasySep CD4+ T cell isolation kit. Ficoll-Paque Plus gradient centrifugation was used to isolate PBMCs from whole blood, and the isolated PBMCs were then either used fresh or cryopreserved at -140C. Each culture condition was generally run in triplicate wells.

As regards this clonotype: The specificity of this receptor is unknown. Base qualities were left out, and no much larger clone turns up one base away.

The library relied on PCR. DNA from cultured CD4+ T cells underwent TCR sequencing with the Oncomine TCR Beta short-read assay at the Johns Hopkins FTIC core. The QIAamp micro DNA kit was used to extract genomic DNA from the cultured CD4+ T cells. Oncomine TCR Beta libraries made from cultured CD4+ T cells were pooled using unique dual indexes and sequenced on an Illumina iSeq 100. In the original analysis: Non-productive sequences were removed, and CDR3s not starting with C, not ending with F or W, or shorter than 7 amino acids were discarded. The MANAFEST web application was used to identify antigen-specific clonotypes by comparing peptide-stimulated wells against reference wells and other culture wells. For a clone to be called positive, the clone needed an FDR below 0.05, an odds ratio above 5, and a productive frequency above 0.1% in at least two of three replicate wells. Clonotypes that were significantly expanded in both SARS-CoV-2 spike wells and at least one common cold coronavirus spike condition were defined as cross-reactive. CDR3 homology was assessed with Levenshtein distances (stringdist) and unrooted phylogenetic trees (ape) in R version 3.6.1. The public reads were reprocessed in TCRdb via fastp at Q25 and MiXCR, keeping in-frame beta chains. Merged by CDR3 protein, the rows form single entries marked with the most common genes and DNA. The V and J calls and clone size come from TCRdb's table, not from the authors' own analysis. The sample data list fewer than 4,500 distinct CDR3 sequences, and 17% of these were observed just once. The ten largest make up about 22% of the sample.

V lost 6 bases and J lost 2 bases, and the count of bases not matched to a germline gene is 3. The CDR3 measures 14 amino acids from cysteine to phenylalanine. Just CDR3 DNA is preserved here, 42 bases in frame from base 1. From the germline V gene (reference sequence), CDR1 is LNHDA and CDR2 is SQIVND. The chain is encoded by TRBV19 joined to TRBJ1-3; the central 8 bases match TRBD1. The receptor's source is a human donor who had recovered from COVID-19. The sequenced sample consisted of CD4+ T cells from blood, cultured in vitro. In nucleotides, the sequence is TGTGCCAGTAGGGGACAGGCTCCTGGAAACACCATATATTTT. The translation is CASRGQAPGNTIYF.